The text below deals with one TCR beta chain. Its antigen remains unknown. The sample originates from a study of OX40 agonist ivuxolimab in advanced cancers. Across the whole study: Patients were given ivuxolimab, an antibody that agonizes OX40 (CD134). While on treatment, patients had intravenous ivuxolimab at 0.01 to 10 mg/kg every 2 weeks. Study observations and caveats: Researchers did not determine the expanded peripheral T cells' antigen specificity. There was clonal expansion of CD4+ and CD8+ blood T cells by week 6 at 0.1 to 3.0 mg/kg.

Measured with immunoSEQ multiplex PCR; TCRdb has only the in-frame clones, and not every one. This table has 70,000 to 95,000 clones, roughly 82% appearing once. The sample in question was CD4+ or CD8+ T cells sorted from blood, obtained in a trial of the OX40 agonist ivuxolimab. The source of this sequence is an adult with an advanced solid tumor such as melanoma, head and neck, liver or kidney cancer.

The CDR3 nucleotides are TGTGCAAGTCGCTTAGTCAGGACAGGGGGCACTGAAGCTTTCTTT. Translating gives CASRLVRTGGTEAFF. The V gene is TRBV12-2, the J gene TRBJ1-1; TRBD1, as called in the table, went unchecked against the DNA. TRBV12-2 is a pseudogene segment. This CDR3 has 15 amino acids.